This T cell receptor (beta chain) comes out of a study of shared clonotypes between healthy human individuals. V lost 3 bases to trimming and J lost 10 bases; unmatched junction nucleotides: 10. Germline CDR1 is MNHNS and CDR2 is SASEGT. This CDR3 spans 15 amino acids. Here immunoSEQ multiplex PCR was the method, and the copy in TCRdb shows in-frame clones only, minus some. The data show approximately 350,000 clones, with 90% to 98% seen just once and more than 0.3% held by the top ten. This clonotype originated in a man aged 25 to 45 in good health. The chain employs TRBV6-1 and TRBJ2-1; 9 positions agree with TRBD2. Input material: memory CD8+ T cells sorted from blood. Specified subset: CD45RO+ cells pooled with CCR7-negative TemRA cells. The CDR3 DNA reads as TGTGCCAGCAGTGATCAGGGCGGGAGGGCCTTAGAGCAGTTCTTC. It yields the protein CASSDQGGRALEQFF.